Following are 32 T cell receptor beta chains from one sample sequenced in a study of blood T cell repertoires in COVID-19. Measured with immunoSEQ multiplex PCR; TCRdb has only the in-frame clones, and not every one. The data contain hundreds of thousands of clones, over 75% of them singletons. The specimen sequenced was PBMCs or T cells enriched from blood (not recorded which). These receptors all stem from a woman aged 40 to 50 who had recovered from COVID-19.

The CDR3 coding sequence is TGTGCCACCAGCAGTGTGGACAGCCCCTACGAGCAGTACTTC. Its protein is CATSSVDSPYEQYF. V usage is TRBV15 and J usage is TRBJ2-7; weak D call: TRBD1 (6 bases). Trimming took 3 bases from V and 2 from J, leaving 11 bases between them. Germline V gives CDR1 LNHNV, CDR2 YYDKDF (reference sequence). There are 14 residues in the CDR3. The full variable domain, in which reference TRBV15 and TRBJ2-7 provide the parts outside the CDR3, is DAMVIQNPRYQVTQFGKPVTLSCSQTLNHNVMYWYQQKSSQAPKLLFHYYDKDFNNEADTPDNFQSRRPNTSFCFLDIRSPGLGDTAMYLCATSSVDSPYEQYFGPGTRLTVT.

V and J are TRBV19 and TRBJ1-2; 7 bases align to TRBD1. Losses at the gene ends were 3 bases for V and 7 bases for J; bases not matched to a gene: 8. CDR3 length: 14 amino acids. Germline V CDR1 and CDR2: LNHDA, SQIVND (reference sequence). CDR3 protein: CASSMQGGVSGYTF. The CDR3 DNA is TGTGCCAGTAGTATGCAGGGGGGTGTAAGTGGCTACACCTTC. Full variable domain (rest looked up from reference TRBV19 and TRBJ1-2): DGGITQSPKYLFRKEGQNVTLSCEQNLNHDAMYWYRQDPGQGLRLIYYSQIVNDFQKGDIAEGYSVSREKKESFPLTVTSAQKNPTAFYLCASSMQGGVSGYTFGSGTRLTVV.

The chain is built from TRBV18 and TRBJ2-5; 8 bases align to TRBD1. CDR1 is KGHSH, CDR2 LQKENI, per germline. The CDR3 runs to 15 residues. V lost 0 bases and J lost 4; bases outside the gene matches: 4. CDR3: CASSPPQGDVETQYF. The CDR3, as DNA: TGTGCCAGCTCACCACCACAGGGGGACGTAGAGACCCAGTACTTC. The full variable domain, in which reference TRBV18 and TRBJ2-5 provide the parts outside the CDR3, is NAGVMQNPRHLVRRRGQEARLRCSPMKGHSHVYWYRQLPEEGLKFMVYLQKENIIDESGMPKERFSAEFPKEGPSILRIQQVVRGDSAAYFCASSPPQGDVETQYFGPGTRLLVL.

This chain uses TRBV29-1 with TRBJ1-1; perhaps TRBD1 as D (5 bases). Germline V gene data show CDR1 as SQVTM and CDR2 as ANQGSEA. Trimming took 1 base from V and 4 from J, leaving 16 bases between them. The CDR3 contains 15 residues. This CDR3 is CSVEGIEGRFTEAFF. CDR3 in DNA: TGCAGCGTTGAAGGGATCGAGGGGAGGTTCACTGAAGCTTTCTTT.

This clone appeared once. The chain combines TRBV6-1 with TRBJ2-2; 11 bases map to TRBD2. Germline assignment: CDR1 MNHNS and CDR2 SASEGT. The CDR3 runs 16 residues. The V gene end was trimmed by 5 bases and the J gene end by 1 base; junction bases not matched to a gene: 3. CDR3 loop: CASSKGTSGNTGELFF. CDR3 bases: TGTGCCAGCAGTAAAGGGACTAGCGGGAACACCGGGGAGCTGTTTTTT.

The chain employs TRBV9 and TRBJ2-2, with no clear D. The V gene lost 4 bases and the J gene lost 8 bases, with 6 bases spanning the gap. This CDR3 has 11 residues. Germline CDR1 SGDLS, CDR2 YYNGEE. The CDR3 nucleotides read TGTGCCAGCAGCTCCTTTGGGGAGCTGTTTTTT. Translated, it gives CASSSFGELFF.

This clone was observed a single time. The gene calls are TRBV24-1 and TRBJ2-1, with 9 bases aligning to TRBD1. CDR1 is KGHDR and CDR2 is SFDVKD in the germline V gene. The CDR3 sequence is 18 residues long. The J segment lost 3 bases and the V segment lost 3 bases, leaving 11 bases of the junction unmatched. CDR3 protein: CATSDPPTGGSRYNEQFF. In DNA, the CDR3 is TGTGCCACCAGTGATCCACCCACAGGGGGCTCACGCTACAATGAGCAGTTCTTC.

The CDR3 sequence: CASSVEPGHPVGKLFF. Written as DNA, the CDR3 is TGTGCCAGCAGTGTCGAACCGGGACATCCTGTGGGAAAACTGTTTTTT. This chain joins TRBV6-1 and TRBJ1-4; TRBD1 might be the D (6 bases). CDR1 MNHNS and CDR2 SASEGT come from the germline V gene. The CDR3 is 16 amino acids. V lost 4 bases, J lost 10 bases, and 22 bases lay in between.

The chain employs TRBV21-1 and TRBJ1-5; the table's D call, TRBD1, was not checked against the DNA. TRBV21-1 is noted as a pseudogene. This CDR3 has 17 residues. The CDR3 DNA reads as TGTGCCAGCAGCCCTAAGGAGACAGGGAAAAGCAATCAGCCCCAGCATTTT. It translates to CASSPKETGKSNQPQHF.

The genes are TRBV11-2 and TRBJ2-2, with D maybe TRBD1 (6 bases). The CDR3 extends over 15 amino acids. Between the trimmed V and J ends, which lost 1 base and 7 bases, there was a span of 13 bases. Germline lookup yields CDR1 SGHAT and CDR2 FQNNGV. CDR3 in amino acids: CASSLGQGSGGELFF. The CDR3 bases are TGTGCCAGCAGCTTAGGGCAGGGGAGTGGCGGGGAGCTGTTTTTT.

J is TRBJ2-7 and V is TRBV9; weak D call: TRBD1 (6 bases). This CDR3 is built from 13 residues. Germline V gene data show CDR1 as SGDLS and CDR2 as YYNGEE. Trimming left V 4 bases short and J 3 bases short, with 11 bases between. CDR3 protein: CASSRADSYEQYF. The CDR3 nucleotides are TGTGCCAGCAGCAGGGCGGACAGCTACGAGCAGTACTTC. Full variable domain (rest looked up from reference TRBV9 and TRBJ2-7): DSGVTQTPKHLITATGQRVTLRCSPRSGDLSVYWYQQSLDQGLQFLIQYYNGEERAKGNILERFSAQQFPDLHSELNLSSLELGDSALYFCASSRADSYEQYFGPGTRLTVT.

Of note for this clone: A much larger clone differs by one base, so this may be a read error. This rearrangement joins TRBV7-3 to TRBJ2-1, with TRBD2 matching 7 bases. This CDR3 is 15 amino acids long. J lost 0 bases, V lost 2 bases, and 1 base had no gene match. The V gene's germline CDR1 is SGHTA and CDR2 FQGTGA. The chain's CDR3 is CASSLRGSSYNEQFF. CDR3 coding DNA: TGTGCCAGCAGCTTACGCGGGAGCTCCTACAATGAGCAGTTCTTC.

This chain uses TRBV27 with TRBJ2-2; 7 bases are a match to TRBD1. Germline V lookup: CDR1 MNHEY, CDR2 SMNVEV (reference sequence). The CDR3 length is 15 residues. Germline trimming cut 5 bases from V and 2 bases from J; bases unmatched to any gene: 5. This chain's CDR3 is CASSTYRGNTGELFF. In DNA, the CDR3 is TGTGCCAGCAGTACTTACAGGGGAAACACCGGGGAGCTGTTTTTT.

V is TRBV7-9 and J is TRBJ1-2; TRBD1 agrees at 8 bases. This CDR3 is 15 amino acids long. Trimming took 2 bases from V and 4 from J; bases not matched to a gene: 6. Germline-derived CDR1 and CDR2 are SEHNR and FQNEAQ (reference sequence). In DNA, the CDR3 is TGTGCCAGCAGCTTAACGGGGACAGGTGTCTATGGCTACACCTTC. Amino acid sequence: CASSLTGTGVYGYTF. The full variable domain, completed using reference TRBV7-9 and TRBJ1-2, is DTGVSQNPRHKITKRGQNVTFRCDPISEHNRLYWYRQTLGQGPEFLTYFQNEAQLEKSRLLSDRFSAERPKGSFSTLEIQRTEQGDSAMYLCASSLTGTGVYGYTFGSGTRLTVV.

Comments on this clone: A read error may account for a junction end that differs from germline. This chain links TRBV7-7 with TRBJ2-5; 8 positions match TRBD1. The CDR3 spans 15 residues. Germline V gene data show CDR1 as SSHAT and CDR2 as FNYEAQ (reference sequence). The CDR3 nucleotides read TGTGCTAGCAGCTCCGGGACAGGCGACCAAGAGACCCAGTACTTC. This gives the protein CASSSGTGDQETQYF.

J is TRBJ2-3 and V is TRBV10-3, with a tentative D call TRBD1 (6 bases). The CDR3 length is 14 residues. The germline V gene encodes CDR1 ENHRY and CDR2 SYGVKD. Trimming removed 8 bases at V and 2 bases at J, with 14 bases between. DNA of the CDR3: TGTGCCATCCAACAGACAGGTACCACAGATACGCAGTATTTT. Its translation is CAIQQTGTTDTQYF.

The CDR3 region has the DNA TGTGCCAGCAGCTTGGGGACAGGGATGAATTCACCCCTCCACTTT. Amino acid sequence: CASSLGTGMNSPLHF. V gene TRBV9 combines with J gene TRBJ1-6; 9 nucleotides agree with TRBD1. The germline CDR1 and CDR2 sequences are SGDLS and YYNGEE. Trimming removed 4 bases from V and 7 bases from J; junction bases left unmatched: 6. The CDR3 is made up of 15 amino acids.

DNA for the CDR3: TGTGCCAGCAGCGTAAGGGGGAGTGGTGAAAAACTGTTTTTT. It is translated as CASSVRGSGEKLFF. The chain combines TRBV9 with TRBJ1-4; D is possibly TRBD1 (6 bases). CDR1 and CDR2 (germline): SGDLS, YYNGEE. CDR3 length equals 14 residues. Between the trimmed V and J ends, which lost 1 base and 7 bases, there was a span of 11 bases.

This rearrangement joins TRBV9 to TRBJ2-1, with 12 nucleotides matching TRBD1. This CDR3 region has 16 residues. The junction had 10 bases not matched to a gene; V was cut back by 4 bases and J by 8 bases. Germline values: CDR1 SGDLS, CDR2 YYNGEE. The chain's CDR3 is CASSITGTGGRYEQFF. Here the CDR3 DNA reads TGTGCCAGCAGCATCACCGGGACAGGGGGCAGGTATGAGCAGTTCTTC.

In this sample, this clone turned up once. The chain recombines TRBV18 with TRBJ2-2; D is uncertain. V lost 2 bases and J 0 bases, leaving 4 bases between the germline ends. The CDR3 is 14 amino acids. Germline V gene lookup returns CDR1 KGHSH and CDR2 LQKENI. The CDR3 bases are TGTGCCAGCTCACCATCCTCGAACACCGGGGAGCTGTTTTTT. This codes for CASSPSSNTGELFF.

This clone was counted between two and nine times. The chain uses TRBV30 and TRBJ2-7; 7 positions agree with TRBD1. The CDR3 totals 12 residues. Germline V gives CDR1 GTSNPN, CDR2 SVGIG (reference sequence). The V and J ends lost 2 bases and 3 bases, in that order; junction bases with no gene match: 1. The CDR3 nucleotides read TGTGCCTGGAGTCGACAGGGCTACGAGCAGTACTTC. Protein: CAWSRQGYEQYF.

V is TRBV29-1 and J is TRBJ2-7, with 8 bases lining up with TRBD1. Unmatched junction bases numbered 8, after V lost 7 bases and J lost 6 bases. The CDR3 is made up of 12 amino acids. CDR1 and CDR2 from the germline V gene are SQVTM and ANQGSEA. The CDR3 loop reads CSAKSRGPEQYF. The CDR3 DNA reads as TGCAGCGCCAAAAGCAGGGGGCCCGAGCAGTACTTC.

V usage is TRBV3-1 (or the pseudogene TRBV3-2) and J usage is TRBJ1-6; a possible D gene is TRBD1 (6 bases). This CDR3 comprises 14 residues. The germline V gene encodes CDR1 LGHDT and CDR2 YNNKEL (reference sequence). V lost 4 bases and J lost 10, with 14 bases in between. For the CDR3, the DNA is TGTGCCAGCAGCCCGAGTGGGGGCTCGTCACCCCTCCACTTT. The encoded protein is CASSPSGGSSPLHF.

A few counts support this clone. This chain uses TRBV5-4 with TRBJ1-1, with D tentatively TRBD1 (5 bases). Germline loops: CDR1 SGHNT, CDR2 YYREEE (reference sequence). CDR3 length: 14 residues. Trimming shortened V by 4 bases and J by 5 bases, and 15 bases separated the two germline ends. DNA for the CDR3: TGTGCCAGCAGCCCCCAGGGAGGGAAAACTGAAGCTTTCTTT. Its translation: CASSPQGGKTEAFF.

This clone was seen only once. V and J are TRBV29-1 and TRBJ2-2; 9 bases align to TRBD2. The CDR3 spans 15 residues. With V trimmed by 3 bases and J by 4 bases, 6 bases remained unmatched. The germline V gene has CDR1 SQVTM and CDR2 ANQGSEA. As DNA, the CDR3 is TGCAGCGTTGACGGCGCGGGGGGGCCCACCGGGGAGCTGTTTTTT. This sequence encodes CSVDGAGGPTGELFF.

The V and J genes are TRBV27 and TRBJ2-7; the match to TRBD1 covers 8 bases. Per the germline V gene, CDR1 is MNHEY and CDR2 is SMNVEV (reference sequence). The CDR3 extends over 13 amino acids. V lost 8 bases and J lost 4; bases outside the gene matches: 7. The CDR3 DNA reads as TGTGCCAGCTCTCGAGACAGGGGTTACGAGCAGTACTTC. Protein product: CASSRDRGYEQYF.

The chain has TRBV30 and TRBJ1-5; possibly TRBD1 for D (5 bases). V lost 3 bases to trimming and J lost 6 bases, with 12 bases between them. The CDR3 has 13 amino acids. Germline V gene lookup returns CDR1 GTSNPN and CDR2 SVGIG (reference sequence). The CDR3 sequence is CAWRERGGQPQHF. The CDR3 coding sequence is TGTGCCTGGAGAGAGAGGGGAGGTCAGCCCCAGCATTTT.

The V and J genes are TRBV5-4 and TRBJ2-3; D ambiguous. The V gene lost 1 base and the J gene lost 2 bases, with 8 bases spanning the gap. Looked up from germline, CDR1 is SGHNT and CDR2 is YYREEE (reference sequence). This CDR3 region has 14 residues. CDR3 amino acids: CASSLPGVTDTQYF. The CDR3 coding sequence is TGTGCCAGCAGCTTGCCCGGAGTCACAGATACGCAGTATTTT.

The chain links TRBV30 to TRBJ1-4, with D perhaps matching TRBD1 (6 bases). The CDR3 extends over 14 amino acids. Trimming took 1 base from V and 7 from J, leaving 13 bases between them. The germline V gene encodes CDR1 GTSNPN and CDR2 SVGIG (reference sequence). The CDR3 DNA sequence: TGTGCCTGGAGTGCCAGGGGTTCTGGTGAAAAACTGTTTTTT. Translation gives CAWSARGSGEKLFF. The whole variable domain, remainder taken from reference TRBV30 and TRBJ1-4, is SQTIHQWPATLVQPVGSPLSLECTVEGTSNPNLYWYRQAAGRGLQLLFYSVGIGQISSEVPQNLSASRPQDRQFILSSKKLLLSDSGFYLCAWSARGSGEKLFFGSGTQLSVL.

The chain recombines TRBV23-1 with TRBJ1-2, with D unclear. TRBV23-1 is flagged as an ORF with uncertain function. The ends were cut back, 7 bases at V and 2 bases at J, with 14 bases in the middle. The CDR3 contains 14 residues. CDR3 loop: CASKARGSNYGYTF. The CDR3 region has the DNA TGCGCCAGCAAAGCACGGGGATCAAACTATGGCTACACCTTC.

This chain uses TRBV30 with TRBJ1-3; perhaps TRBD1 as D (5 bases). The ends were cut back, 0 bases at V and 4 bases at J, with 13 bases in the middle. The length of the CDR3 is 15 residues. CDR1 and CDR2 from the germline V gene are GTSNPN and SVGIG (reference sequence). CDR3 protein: CAWSVNGGGGNTIYF. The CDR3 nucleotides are TGTGCCTGGAGTGTAAACGGGGGAGGAGGAAACACCATATATTTT.

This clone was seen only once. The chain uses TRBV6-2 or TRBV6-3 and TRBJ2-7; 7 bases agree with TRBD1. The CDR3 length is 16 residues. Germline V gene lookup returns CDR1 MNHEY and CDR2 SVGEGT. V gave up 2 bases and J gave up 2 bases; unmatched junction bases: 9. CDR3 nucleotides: TGTGCCAGCAGTTACACACCTGGACAGGCTACCTACGAGCAGTACTTC. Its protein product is CASSYTPGQATYEQYF.